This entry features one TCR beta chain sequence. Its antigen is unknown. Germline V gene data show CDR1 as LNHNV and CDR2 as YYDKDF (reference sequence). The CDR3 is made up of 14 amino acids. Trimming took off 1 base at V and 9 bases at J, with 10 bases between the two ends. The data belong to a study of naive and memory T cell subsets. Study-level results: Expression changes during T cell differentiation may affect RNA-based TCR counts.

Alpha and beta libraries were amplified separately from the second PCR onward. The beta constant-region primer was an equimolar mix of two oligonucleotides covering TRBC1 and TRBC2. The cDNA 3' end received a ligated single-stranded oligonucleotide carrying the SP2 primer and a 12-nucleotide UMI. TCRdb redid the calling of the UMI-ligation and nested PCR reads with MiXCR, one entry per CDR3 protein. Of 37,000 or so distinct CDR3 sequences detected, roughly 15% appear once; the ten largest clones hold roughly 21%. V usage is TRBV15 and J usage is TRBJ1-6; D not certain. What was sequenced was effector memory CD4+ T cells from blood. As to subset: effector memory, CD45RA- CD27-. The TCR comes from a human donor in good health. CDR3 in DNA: TGTGCCACCAGCAGAGTGGGTTTCACTTCACCCCTCCACTTT. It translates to CATSRVGFTSPLHF.